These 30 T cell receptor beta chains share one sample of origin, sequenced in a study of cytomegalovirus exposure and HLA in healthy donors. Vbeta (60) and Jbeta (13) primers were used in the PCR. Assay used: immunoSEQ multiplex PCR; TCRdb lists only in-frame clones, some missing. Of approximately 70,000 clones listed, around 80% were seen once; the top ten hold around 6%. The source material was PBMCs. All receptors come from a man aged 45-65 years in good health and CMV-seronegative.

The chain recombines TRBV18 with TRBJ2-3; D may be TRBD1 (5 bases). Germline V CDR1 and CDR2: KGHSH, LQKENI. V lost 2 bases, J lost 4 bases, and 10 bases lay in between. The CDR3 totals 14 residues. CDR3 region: CASSPGQGSDTQYF. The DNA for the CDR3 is TGTGCCAGCTCACCAGGCCAGGGCTCAGATACGCAGTATTTT.

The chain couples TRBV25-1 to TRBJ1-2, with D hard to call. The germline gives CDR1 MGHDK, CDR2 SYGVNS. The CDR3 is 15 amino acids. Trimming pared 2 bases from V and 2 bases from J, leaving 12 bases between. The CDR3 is CASSEQAGVNYGYTF. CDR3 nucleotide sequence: TGTGCCAGCAGTGAACAGGCAGGCGTAAACTATGGCTACACCTTC.

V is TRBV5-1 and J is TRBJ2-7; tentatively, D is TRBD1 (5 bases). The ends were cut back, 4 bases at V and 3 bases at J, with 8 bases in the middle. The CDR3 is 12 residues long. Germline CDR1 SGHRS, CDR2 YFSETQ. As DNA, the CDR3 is TGCGCCAGCAGCGTCGACAGCTACGAGCAGTACTTC. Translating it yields CASSVDSYEQYF.

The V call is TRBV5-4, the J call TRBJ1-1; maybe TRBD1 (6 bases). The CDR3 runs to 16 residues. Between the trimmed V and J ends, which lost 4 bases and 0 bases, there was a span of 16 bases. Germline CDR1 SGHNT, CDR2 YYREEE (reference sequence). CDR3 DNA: TGTGCCAGCAGCCGATCCCTCGACAGGATGAACACTGAAGCTTTCTTT. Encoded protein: CASSRSLDRMNTEAFF.

The CDR3 DNA reads TGCGCCAGCAGTGGGAACAGACAGGGAGAGACCCAGTACTTC. This gives the protein CASSGNRQGETQYF. The chain joins TRBV10-1 to TRBJ2-5, with 7 bases lining up with TRBD1. This CDR3 is 14 amino acids long. Germline V gives CDR1 WNHNN, CDR2 SYGVQD (reference sequence). Trimming cost V 4 bases and J 4 bases; bases outside gene matches: 6.

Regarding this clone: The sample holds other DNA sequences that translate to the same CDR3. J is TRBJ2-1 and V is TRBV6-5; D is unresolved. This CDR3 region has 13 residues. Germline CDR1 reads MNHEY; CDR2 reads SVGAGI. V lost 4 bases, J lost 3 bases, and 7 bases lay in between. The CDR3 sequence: CASSSTSYNEQFF. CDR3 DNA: TGTGCCAGCAGTTCCACAAGCTACAATGAGCAGTTCTTC.

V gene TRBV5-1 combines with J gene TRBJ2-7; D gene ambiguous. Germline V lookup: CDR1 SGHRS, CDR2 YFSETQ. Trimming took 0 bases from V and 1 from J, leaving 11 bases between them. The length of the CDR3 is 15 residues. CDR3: CASSLVLGSSYEQYF. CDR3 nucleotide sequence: TGCGCCAGCAGCTTGGTTCTAGGTTCATCCTACGAGCAGTACTTC.

This CDR3 reads CASSAGQYEQYF. The CDR3 DNA sequence: TGCGCCAGCAGCGCGGGACAGTACGAGCAGTACTTC. The chain links TRBV5-1 to TRBJ2-7; a possible D gene is TRBD1 (7 bases). This CDR3 has 12 residues. The V end lost 4 bases, the J end lost 4 bases, and 9 bases lay between the germline ends. Per germline, CDR1 SGHRS and CDR2 YFSETQ.

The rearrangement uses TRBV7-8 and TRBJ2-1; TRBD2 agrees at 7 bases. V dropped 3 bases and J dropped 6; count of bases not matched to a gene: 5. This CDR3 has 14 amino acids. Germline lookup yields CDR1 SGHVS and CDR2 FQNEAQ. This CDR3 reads CASSLATSVNEQFF. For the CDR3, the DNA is TGTGCCAGCAGCTTGGCAACTAGCGTCAATGAGCAGTTCTTC.

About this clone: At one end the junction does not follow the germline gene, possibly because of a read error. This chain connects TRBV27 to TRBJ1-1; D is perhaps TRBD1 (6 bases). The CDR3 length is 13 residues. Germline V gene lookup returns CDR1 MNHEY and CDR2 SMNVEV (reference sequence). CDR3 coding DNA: TGTGCCAGCAGTTATAAGGGGGACACTGAAACTTTCTTT. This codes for CASSYKGDTETFF.

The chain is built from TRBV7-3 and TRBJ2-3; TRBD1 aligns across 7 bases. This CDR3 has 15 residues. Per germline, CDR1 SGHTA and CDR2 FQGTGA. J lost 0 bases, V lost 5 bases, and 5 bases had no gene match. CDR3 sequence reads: CASSPLGQSTDTQYF. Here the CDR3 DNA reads TGTGCCAGCAGCCCATTGGGACAGAGCACAGATACGCAGTATTTT.

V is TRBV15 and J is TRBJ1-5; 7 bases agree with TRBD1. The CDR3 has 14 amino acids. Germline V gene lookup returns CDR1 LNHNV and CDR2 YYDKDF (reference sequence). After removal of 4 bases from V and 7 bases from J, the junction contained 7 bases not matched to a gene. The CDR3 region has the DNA TGTGCCACCAGCAACTACAGGGGTCACCAGCCCCAGCATTTT. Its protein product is CATSNYRGHQPQHF.

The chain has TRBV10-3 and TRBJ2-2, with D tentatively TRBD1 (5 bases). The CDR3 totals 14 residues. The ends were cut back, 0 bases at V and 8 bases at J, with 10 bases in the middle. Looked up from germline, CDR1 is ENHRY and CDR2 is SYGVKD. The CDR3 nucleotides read TGTGCCATCAGTGAGTCGACAGCCTCGGGGGAGCTGTTTTTT. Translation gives CAISESTASGELFF.

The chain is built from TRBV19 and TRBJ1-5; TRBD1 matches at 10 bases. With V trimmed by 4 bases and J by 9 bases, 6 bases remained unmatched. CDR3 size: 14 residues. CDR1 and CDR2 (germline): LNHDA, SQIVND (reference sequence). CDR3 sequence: CASSTGQGDRPQHF. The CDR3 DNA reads TGTGCCAGTAGTACAGGACAGGGGGATAGGCCCCAGCATTTT.

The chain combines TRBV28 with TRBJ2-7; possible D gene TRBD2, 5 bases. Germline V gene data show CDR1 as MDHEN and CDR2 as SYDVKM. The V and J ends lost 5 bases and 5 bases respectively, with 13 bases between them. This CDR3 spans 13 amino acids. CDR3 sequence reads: CASSARVGNEQYF. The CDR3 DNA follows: TGTGCCAGCAGTGCCCGAGTCGGGAACGAGCAGTACTTC.

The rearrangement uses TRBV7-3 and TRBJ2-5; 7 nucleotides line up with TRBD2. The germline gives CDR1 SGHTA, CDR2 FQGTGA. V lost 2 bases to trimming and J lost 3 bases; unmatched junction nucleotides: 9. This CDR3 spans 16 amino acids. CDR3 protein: CASSLEAGSHKETQYF. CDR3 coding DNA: TGTGCCAGCAGCTTAGAAGCGGGGAGTCATAAAGAGACCCAGTACTTC.

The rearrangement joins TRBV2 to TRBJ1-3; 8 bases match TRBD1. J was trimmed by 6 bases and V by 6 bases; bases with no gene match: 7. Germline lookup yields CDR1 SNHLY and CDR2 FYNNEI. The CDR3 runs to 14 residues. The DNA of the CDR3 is TGTGCCAGCAGGTCGACAGGGGTTTCAAACACCATATATTTT. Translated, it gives CASRSTGVSNTIYF.

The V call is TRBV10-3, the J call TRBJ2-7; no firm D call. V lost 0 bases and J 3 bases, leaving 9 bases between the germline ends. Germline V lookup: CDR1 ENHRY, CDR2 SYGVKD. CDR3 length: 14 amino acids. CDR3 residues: CAISESTGRYEQYF. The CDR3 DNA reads TGTGCCATCAGTGAGTCGACTGGTCGCTACGAGCAGTACTTC.

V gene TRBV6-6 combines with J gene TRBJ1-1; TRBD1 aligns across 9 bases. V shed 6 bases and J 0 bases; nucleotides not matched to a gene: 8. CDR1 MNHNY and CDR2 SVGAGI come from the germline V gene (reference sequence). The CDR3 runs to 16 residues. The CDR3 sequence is CASRSTGGAMNTEAFF. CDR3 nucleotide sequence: TGTGCCAGCAGATCGACAGGGGGTGCTATGAACACTGAAGCTTTCTTT.

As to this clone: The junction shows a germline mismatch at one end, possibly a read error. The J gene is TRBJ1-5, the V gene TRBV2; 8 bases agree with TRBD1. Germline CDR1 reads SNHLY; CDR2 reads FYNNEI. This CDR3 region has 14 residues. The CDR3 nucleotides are TGTGTCAGCAGTGTAGAACAGGGGGACCAGCCCCAGCATTTT. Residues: CVSSVEQGDQPQHF.

The CDR3 sequence: CATRVSGTSSYEQYF. The DNA of the CDR3 is TGTGCCACCAGAGTTTCCGGGACTAGCAGCTACGAGCAGTACTTC. The J gene is TRBJ2-7, the V gene TRBV28; TRBD2 matches 9 bases. CDR3 length: 15 amino acids. Germline trimming cut 10 bases from V and 3 bases from J; bases unmatched to any gene: 13. The germline CDR1 and CDR2 sequences are MDHEN and SYDVKM.

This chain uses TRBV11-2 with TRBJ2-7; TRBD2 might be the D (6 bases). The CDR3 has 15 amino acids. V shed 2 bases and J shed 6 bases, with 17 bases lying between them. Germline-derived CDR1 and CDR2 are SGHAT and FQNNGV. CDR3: CASSLMGGGVSEQYF. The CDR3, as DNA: TGTGCCAGCAGCTTAATGGGGGGTGGGGTGAGCGAGCAGTACTTC.

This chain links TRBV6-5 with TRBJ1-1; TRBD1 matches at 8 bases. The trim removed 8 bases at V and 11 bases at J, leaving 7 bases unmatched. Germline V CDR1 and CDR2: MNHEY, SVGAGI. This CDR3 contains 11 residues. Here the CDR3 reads CASGRTGSAFF. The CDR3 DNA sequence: TGTGCCAGCGGTAGGACAGGGTCGGCTTTCTTT.

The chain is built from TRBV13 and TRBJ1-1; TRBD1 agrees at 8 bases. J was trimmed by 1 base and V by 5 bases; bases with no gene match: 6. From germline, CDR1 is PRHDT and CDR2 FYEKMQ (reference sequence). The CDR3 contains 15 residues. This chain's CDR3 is CASSPWTGQNTEAFF. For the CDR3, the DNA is TGTGCCAGCAGCCCCTGGACAGGGCAGAACACTGAAGCTTTCTTT.

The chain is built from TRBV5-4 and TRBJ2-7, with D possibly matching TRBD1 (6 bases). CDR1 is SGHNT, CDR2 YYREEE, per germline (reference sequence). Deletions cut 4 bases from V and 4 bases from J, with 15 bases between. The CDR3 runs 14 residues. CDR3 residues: CASSTGPELYEQYF. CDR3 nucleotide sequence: TGTGCCAGCAGCACAGGGCCAGAGCTGTACGAGCAGTACTTC.

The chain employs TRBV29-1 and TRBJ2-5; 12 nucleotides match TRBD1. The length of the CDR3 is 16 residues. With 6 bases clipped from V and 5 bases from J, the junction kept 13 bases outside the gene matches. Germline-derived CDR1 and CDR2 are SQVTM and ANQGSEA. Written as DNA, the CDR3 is TGCAGCGTCGCCCGGGACAGGGGGCGCGGGTTTGAGACCCAGTACTTC. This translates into CSVARDRGRGFETQYF. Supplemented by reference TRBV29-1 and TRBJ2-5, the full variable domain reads SAVISQKPSRDICQRGTSLTIQCQVDSQVTMMFWYRQQPGQSLTLIATANQGSEATYESGFVIDKFPISRPNLTFSTLTVSNMSPEDSSIYLCSVARDRGRGFETQYFGPGTRLLVL.

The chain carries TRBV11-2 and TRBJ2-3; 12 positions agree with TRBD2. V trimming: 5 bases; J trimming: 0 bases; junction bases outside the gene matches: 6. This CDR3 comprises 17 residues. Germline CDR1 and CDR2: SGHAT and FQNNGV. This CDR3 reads CASSHKGLAGSTDTQYF. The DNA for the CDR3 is TGTGCCAGCAGCCACAAAGGACTAGCGGGGAGCACAGATACGCAGTATTTT.

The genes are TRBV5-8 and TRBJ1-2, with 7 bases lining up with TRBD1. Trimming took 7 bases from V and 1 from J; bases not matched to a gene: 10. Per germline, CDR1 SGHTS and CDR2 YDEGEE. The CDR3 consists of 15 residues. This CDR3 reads CASRKQGLINYGYTF. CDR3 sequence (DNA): TGTGCCAGCCGCAAACAGGGGTTGATTAACTATGGCTACACCTTC.

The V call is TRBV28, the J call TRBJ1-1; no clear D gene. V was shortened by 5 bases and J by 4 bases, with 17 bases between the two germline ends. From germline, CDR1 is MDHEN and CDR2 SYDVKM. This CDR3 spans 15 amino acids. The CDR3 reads CASSPAVAVGTEAFF. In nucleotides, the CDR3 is TGTGCCAGCAGTCCTGCAGTGGCGGTGGGCACTGAAGCTTTCTTT.

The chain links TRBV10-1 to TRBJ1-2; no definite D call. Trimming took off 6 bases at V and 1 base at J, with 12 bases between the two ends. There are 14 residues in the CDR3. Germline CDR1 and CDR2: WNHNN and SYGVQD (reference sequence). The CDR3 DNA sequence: TGCGCCAGCAGGAGTTGGGCTTTTAACTATGGCTACACCTTC. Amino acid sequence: CASRSWAFNYGYTF.